These 10 T cell receptor beta chains were all obtained from the same sample, sequenced in a study of shared clonotypes between healthy human individuals. Clones were sequenced by immunoSEQ multiplex PCR, and TCRdb holds only the in-frame ones, with some missing. The sample has 2 million to 2.5 million clones; almost 96% are singletons. The sequenced sample consisted of naive CD4+ T cells sorted from blood. Subset specified: CD45RA+ positively selected. These receptors originate from a man aged 18 to 30 in good health.

The chain carries TRBV6-1 and TRBJ2-7, with 11 bases fitting TRBD2. V trimming: 7 bases; J trimming: 3 bases; junction bases outside the gene matches: 8. Germline V gene lookup returns CDR1 MNHNS and CDR2 SASEGT. The CDR3 extends over 15 amino acids. The CDR3 is CASTTGLAVNYEQYF. Here the CDR3 DNA reads TGTGCCAGCACCACGGGACTAGCGGTGAACTACGAGCAGTACTTC.

This rearrangement joins TRBV14 to TRBJ2-7, with D possibly matching TRBD1 (7 bases). Germline CDR1 SGHDN, CDR2 FVKESK. V gave up 0 bases and J gave up 5 bases, with 23 bases separating them. CDR3 size: 18 residues. The CDR3, as DNA: TGTGCCAGCAGCCAAGACATAACTCAGGGGGGCCGGTTCAACGAGCAGTACTTC. This sequence encodes CASSQDITQGGRFNEQYF.

The chain links TRBV19 to TRBJ2-3, with D tentatively TRBD2 (5 bases). CDR3 length equals 16 residues. The V gene's germline CDR1 is LNHDA and CDR2 SQIVND (reference sequence). Trimming took off 3 bases at V and 0 bases at J, with 13 bases between the two ends. The CDR3 region is CASSIGRVPSTDTQYF. DNA of the CDR3: TGTGCCAGTAGTATTGGGCGGGTCCCTAGCACAGATACGCAGTATTTT.

Here the CDR3 DNA reads TGTGCCAGCAGCCTCCTAGCGGGCGCCACAGATACGCAGTATTTT. Protein: CASSLLAGATDTQYF. The chain joins TRBV11-2 to TRBJ2-3; 8 bases are shared with TRBD2. CDR1 is SGHAT and CDR2 is FQNNGV in the germline V gene. This CDR3 has 15 amino acids. The V segment lost 5 bases and the J segment 2 bases; nucleotides outside the gene matches: 6.

J is TRBJ1-2 and V is TRBV9, with D maybe TRBD1 (6 bases). CDR1 and CDR2 (germline): SGDLS, YYNGEE. CDR3 length: 14 residues. The V end lost 4 bases, the J end lost 4 bases, and 14 bases lay between the germline ends. CDR3 sequence (DNA): TGTGCCAGCAGCACCCGACAGGAGCCCTATGGCTACACCTTC. It yields the protein CASSTRQEPYGYTF.

V gene TRBV5-4 combines with J gene TRBJ2-1; D may match TRBD1 or TRBD2 (7 bases each). The CDR3 has 14 residues. V lost 4 bases and J 10 bases, leaving 18 bases between the germline ends. CDR1 is SGHNT, CDR2 YYREEE, per germline (reference sequence). The CDR3 DNA is TGTGCCAGCAGCCCAGGGGAGGGGGCCCGGGAGCAGTTCTTC. This translates into CASSPGEGAREQFF.

The gene calls are TRBV7-6 and TRBJ1-4; D is possibly TRBD1 (5 bases). The V end was cut by 1 base, the J end by 7 bases, with 10 bases between. The CDR3 spans 14 residues. Germline values: CDR1 SGHVS, CDR2 FNYEAQ. CDR3: CASSLGQGFEKLFF. In DNA form, the CDR3 reads TGTGCCAGCAGCTTAGGGCAGGGCTTTGAAAAACTGTTTTTT.

The chain has TRBV19 and TRBJ1-1, with 9 positions matching TRBD1. The CDR3 has 15 amino acids. Germline V gene data show CDR1 as LNHDA and CDR2 as SQIVND (reference sequence). Trimming at V came to 6 bases and at J to 4 bases, leaving 9 bases not matched to a gene. This CDR3 reads CASSTGGFGITEAFF. The CDR3, as DNA: TGTGCCAGTAGCACAGGGGGCTTTGGAATCACTGAAGCTTTCTTT.

The V and J genes are TRBV9 and TRBJ1-5; D unclear. CDR1 SGDLS and CDR2 YYNGEE come from the germline V gene. This CDR3 spans 13 amino acids. The V gene lost 0 bases and the J gene lost 9 bases, with 10 bases spanning the gap. The CDR3 spells CASSVEEAGPQHF. The DNA for the CDR3 is TGTGCCAGCAGCGTAGAGGAGGCGGGGCCCCAGCATTTT.

The CDR3 loop is CSAGSLQGVGGYTF. CDR3 in DNA: TGCAGCGCTGGGAGCTTACAGGGGGTAGGCGGCTACACCTTC. The chain uses TRBV29-1 and TRBJ1-2, with 8 nucleotides matching TRBD1. Germline lookup yields CDR1 SQVTM and CDR2 ANQGSEA. The CDR3 runs 14 residues. The ends lost 7 bases at V and 8 bases at J; junction bases unmatched: 15. The full variable domain, its missing parts supplied by reference TRBV29-1 and TRBJ1-2, is SAVISQKPSRDICQRGTSLTIQCQVDSQVTMMFWYRQQPGQSLTLIATANQGSEATYESGFVIDKFPISRPNLTFSTLTVSNMSPEDSSIYLCSAGSLQGVGGYTFGSGTRLTVV.